What follows are 3 T cell receptor beta chains derived from one specimen sequenced in a study of CD8+CD57+ T cells in acquired aplastic anemia. Template material for TCR beta VDJ and CDR3 profiling consisted of genomic DNA. TCRdb independently ran MiXCR on the reads; one entry per CDR3 protein. The data show under 150,000 distinct CDR3 sequences, approximately 36% seen once. Sequencing was done on patients that had shown CD8+CD57+ cell expansion by flow cytometry. Material for sequencing was sorted CD4+, CD8+, or CD8+CD57+ T cells (not recorded which) from PBMCs. These receptors were collected from a human donor with aplastic anemia.

This clonotype occurred many times. The V call is TRBV7-9, the J call TRBJ1-1; 7 bases are a match to TRBD1. V trimming: 5 bases; J trimming: 8 bases; junction bases outside the gene matches: 5. Germline V gene sequence: CDR1 SEHNR, CDR2 FQNEAQ (reference sequence). The CDR3 loop spans 12 amino acids. The CDR3 spells CASSQADREAFF. CDR3 bases: TGTGCCAGCAGCCAGGCGGACAGGGAAGCTTTCTTT.

Many counts were recorded for this clonotype. In nucleotides, the CDR3 is TGTGCCAGCAGTTCGTTAGCGGGGGGGTCCTACGAGCAGTACTTC. The encoded protein is CASSSLAGGSYEQYF. The genes are TRBV6-1 and TRBJ2-7, with 11 bases fitting TRBD2. Trimming removed 5 bases from V and 1 base from J; junction bases left unmatched: 4. The CDR3 spans 15 residues. The germline CDR1 and CDR2 sequences are MNHNS and SASEGT.

At least ten counts were recorded for this clonotype. The gene calls are TRBV25-1 and TRBJ2-7; TRBD2 matches 8 bases. This CDR3 region has 15 residues. The V and J ends lost 9 bases and 0 bases, in that order; junction bases with no gene match: 10. Germline assignment: CDR1 MGHDK and CDR2 SYGVNS. The CDR3 spells CASSRIAGTSYEQYF. In DNA form, the CDR3 reads TGTGCCAGTTCACGGATAGCGGGGACCTCCTACGAGCAGTACTTC.